This TCR beta chain was observed in a study of T cell changes during pregnancy in multiple sclerosis. The CDR3 consists of 15 residues. With V trimmed by 3 bases and J by 0 bases, 2 bases remained unmatched. Germline V gene sequence: CDR1 MGHRA, CDR2 YSYEKL. Libraries were prepared by immunoSEQ multiplex PCR; TCRdb keeps only in-frame clonotypes and omits some of them. The table lists over 40,000 clones, around nine tenths of them singletons. The input for sequencing was CD8+ T cells from peripheral blood mononuclear cells, taken after pregnancy. This clonotype originated in a female donor in good health, enrolled as a control in a pregnancy study. The chain joins TRBV4-1 to TRBJ2-1, with 7 positions matching TRBD1. CDR3 coding DNA: TGCGCCAGCAGCCAGACAGGGAGCTCCTACAATGAGCAGTTCTTC. This translates into CASSQTGSSYNEQFF.